The 17 T cell receptor beta chains reported below all come from one sample, sequenced in a study of blood T cells in healthy people across ages. Sample-barcoded 5' priming and a J-beta primer mix drove a second PCR of roughly 6 to 12 cycles. From the 5' RACE reads, TCRdb called clonotypes with MiXCR, one entry per CDR3 protein. This table has 1.6 million or so distinct CDR3 sequences, about 31% appearing once. The sample comprised blood. Receptor source: a woman aged 25 to 45 in good health.

V and J are TRBV7-9 and TRBJ2-2, with 8 nucleotides matching TRBD2. V trimming: 4 bases; J trimming: 1 base; junction bases outside the gene matches: 5. The CDR3 is 16 residues long. The germline gives CDR1 SEHNR, CDR2 FQNEAQ (reference sequence). CDR3 region: CASSSTTSENTGELFF. CDR3 DNA sequence: TGTGCCAGCAGCTCTACGACTAGCGAGAACACCGGGGAGCTGTTTTTT.

Concerning this clonotype itself: At one end, the junction sequence differs from germline, possibly due to a read error. CDR3: CASSKTRGQEAQYF. The CDR3 DNA follows: TGTGCCAGCAGTAAGACCCGGGGCCAAGAGGCCCAGTACTTC. The gene calls are TRBV6-5 and TRBJ2-5; D may be TRBD1 or TRBD2 (5 bases each). Germline values: CDR1 MNHEY, CDR2 SVGAGI. The CDR3 sequence is 14 residues long.

This clonotype came up many times. The rearrangement links TRBV4-1 to TRBJ1-5; TRBD1 is a possible D gene (6 bases). With 0 bases removed from V and 3 bases from J, the gap between germline ends came to 9 bases. This CDR3 region has 15 residues. CDR1 and CDR2 from the germline V gene are MGHRA and YSYEKL. CDR3 sequence: CASSQDGQYNQPQHF. The CDR3 bases are TGCGCCAGCAGCCAAGACGGACAGTACAATCAGCCCCAGCATTTT.

The J gene is TRBJ2-3, the V gene TRBV27; 7 bases agree with TRBD1. The CDR3 spans 14 residues. CDR1 MNHEY and CDR2 SMNVEV come from the germline V gene (reference sequence). V dropped 6 bases and J dropped 5; count of bases not matched to a gene: 8. The CDR3 region is CASRADRVLDTQYF. CDR3 nucleotide sequence: TGTGCCAGCAGGGCCGACAGGGTTTTAGATACGCAGTATTTT.

In this sample, this clonotype turned up a few times. The chain carries TRBV3-1 and TRBJ2-5; possible D gene TRBD1, 5 bases. V was shortened by 2 bases and J by 5 bases, with 9 bases between the two germline ends. The CDR3 loop spans 13 amino acids. Per the germline V gene, CDR1 is LGHDT and CDR2 is YNNKEL (reference sequence). The CDR3 nucleotides read TGTGCCAGCAGCCAACCCAAGGGGGAGACCCAGTACTTC. Protein product: CASSQPKGETQYF.

This clonotype was seen a handful of times. The rearrangement links TRBV29-1 to TRBJ2-3, with TRBD2 matching over 8 bases. Trimming removed 1 base from V and 4 bases from J; junction bases left unmatched: 1. CDR1 is SQVTM, CDR2 ANQGSEA, per germline. This CDR3 spans 13 amino acids. The CDR3 sequence: CSVEVRGADTQYF. In DNA form, the CDR3 reads TGCAGCGTTGAAGTGCGGGGGGCAGATACGCAGTATTTT.

This clonotype has only a few counts. The chain carries TRBV29-1 and TRBJ1-2; maybe TRBD1 (5 bases). CDR3 length equals 11 residues. Germline values: CDR1 SQVTM, CDR2 ANQGSEA. The CDR3 bases are TGCAGTATCAAGCAGGGCCCGGGCTACACCTTC. Translation gives CSIKQGPGYTF.

CDR3 protein: CSANDGAVEQYF. The CDR3 nucleotides are TGCAGTGCCAATGACGGAGCGGTCGAGCAGTACTTC. The V gene is TRBV20-1, the J gene TRBJ2-7, with D maybe TRBD2 (5 bases). The CDR3 extends over 12 amino acids. The germline CDR1 and CDR2 sequences are DFQATT and SNEGSKA (reference sequence). Trimming shortened V by 6 bases and J by 6 bases, and 15 bases separated the two germline ends.

V and J are TRBV27 and TRBJ2-7; 10 nucleotides align to TRBD2. J was trimmed by 5 bases and V by 6 bases; bases with no gene match: 7. Germline CDR1 is MNHEY and CDR2 is SMNVEV (reference sequence). The CDR3 is made up of 14 amino acids. DNA of the CDR3: TGTGCCAGCAGCCCCCTAGCGGGAGTCCACGAGCAGTACTTC. Its protein product is CASSPLAGVHEQYF.

The chain combines TRBV15 with TRBJ1-2, with TRBD1 as a possible D gene (5 bases). Germline loops: CDR1 LNHNV, CDR2 YYDKDF (reference sequence). V lost 1 base and J lost 4, with 7 bases in between. CDR3 length equals 13 residues. This chain's CDR3 is CATSRGTLYGYTF. For the CDR3, the DNA is TGTGCCACCAGCAGAGGGACACTCTATGGCTACACCTTC. Drawing the rest from reference TRBV15 and TRBJ1-2, the complete variable domain is DAMVIQNPRYQVTQFGKPVTLSCSQTLNHNVMYWYQQKSSQAPKLLFHYYDKDFNNEADTPDNFQSRRPNTSFCFLDIRSPGLGDTAMYLCATSRGTLYGYTFGSGTRLTVV.

This chain connects TRBV20-1 to TRBJ2-7, with D possibly TRBD1 on 6 matching bases. V was clipped by 0 bases and J by 3 bases, with 15 bases between them. This CDR3 has 15 residues. Germline CDR1 DFQATT, CDR2 SNEGSKA (reference sequence). The CDR3 reads CSARDHQGIRYEQYF. The DNA of the CDR3 is TGCAGTGCTAGAGATCACCAGGGGATACGCTACGAGCAGTACTTC.

This chain uses TRBV10-3 with TRBJ2-1; D remains unclear. Germline loops: CDR1 ENHRY, CDR2 SYGVKD. Deletions cut 2 bases from V and 0 bases from J, with 5 bases between. The CDR3 spans 14 residues. CDR3 sequence reads: CAISEGSSYNEQFF. As DNA, the CDR3 is TGTGCCATCAGTGAGGGTAGCTCCTACAATGAGCAGTTCTTC.

This clonotype occurred many times. The V and J genes are TRBV5-1 and TRBJ2-7; D unresolved. V was cut by 0 bases and J by 4 bases, with 8 bases left in between. The length of the CDR3 is 13 residues. The germline CDR1 and CDR2 sequences are SGHRS and YFSETQ. The DNA of the CDR3 is TGCGCCAGCAGCTTGGCCAAGCATTACGAGCAGTACTTC. Translated, it gives CASSLAKHYEQYF. The complete variable domain, with remaining parts taken from reference TRBV5-1 and TRBJ2-7, reads KAGVTQTPRYLIKTRGQQVTLSCSPISGHRSVSWYQQTPGQGLQFLFEYFSETQRNKGNFPGRFSGRQFSNSRSEMNVSTLELGDSALYLCASSLAKHYEQYFGPGTRLTVT.

The chain has TRBV6-2 or TRBV6-3 and TRBJ2-7; 9 bases are a match to TRBD2. This CDR3 is 15 amino acids long. Trimming removed 4 bases from V and 3 bases from J; junction bases left unmatched: 7. Germline loops: CDR1 MNHEY, CDR2 SVGEGT. For the CDR3, the DNA is TGTGCCAGCAGTTTAGCGGGGGTGGTCAGCTACGAGCAGTACTTC. It codes for CASSLAGVVSYEQYF.

The chain employs TRBV4-2 and TRBJ2-3; TRBD2 might be the D (6 bases). Looked up from germline, CDR1 is LGHNA and CDR2 is YNFKEQ. This CDR3 has 17 residues. Trimming shortened V by 0 bases and J by 0 bases, and 13 bases separated the two germline ends. CDR3 coding DNA: TGTGCCAGCAGCCAAGATGCTGGAGGGAGAAGCACAGATACGCAGTATTTT. It yields the protein CASSQDAGGRSTDTQYF.

With respect to this clonotype: An end of the junction does not agree with germline; a read error may underlie this. The genes are TRBV7-9 and TRBJ1-2; TRBD1 might be the D (5 bases). CDR1 SEHNR and CDR2 FQNEAQ come from the germline V gene (reference sequence). CDR3 length: 14 amino acids. DNA of the CDR3: TGTGCCGGCAGCCCAGGCCAGGGTTACTATGGCTACACCTTC. Amino acids: CAGSPGQGYYGYTF.

The chain links TRBV29-1 to TRBJ2-5, with 8 bases that match TRBD1. The CDR3 is made up of 15 amino acids. Per germline, CDR1 SQVTM and CDR2 ANQGSEA. With 6 bases clipped from V and 4 bases from J, the junction kept 13 bases outside the gene matches. The CDR3 loop is CSVVRGDRLPETQYF. The CDR3 DNA follows: TGCAGCGTGGTCCGTGGGGACAGGCTACCAGAGACCCAGTACTTC.